This TCR beta chain was captured by sequencing in a study of a mutant IDH1 vaccine in newly diagnosed glioma. At the level of the study: Eight vaccine doses were administered to patients at weeks 1, 3, 5, 7, 11, 15, 19 and 23. Treated patients, averaging around 40 years, were around 60% male and roughly 38% female.

Details on this clone: Its antigen is unidentified. At one end the junction does not follow the germline gene, possibly because of a read error.

Germline CDR1 and CDR2: SSHAT and FNYEAQ (reference sequence). The CDR3 has 13 residues. Using immunoSEQ multiplex PCR, the repertoire was profiled, and TCRdb retains in-frame clones only, with some absent. Here the sample spans around 120,000 clones, about four fifths being singletons. Time point described: week 11, during vaccination. A 20-mer mutant IDH1 peptide at 300 ug was injected subcutaneously with topical imiquimod. The chain recombines TRBV7-7 with TRBJ2-5, with D perhaps matching TRBD1 (5 bases). The specimen comprised PBMCs, sampled from a glioma patient whose treatment included an IDH1 peptide vaccine. This sequence originates from a man aged 35 to 55 with glioma. CDR3 loop: CASSSTVLKTQYF. CDR3 sequence (DNA): TGTGCTAGCAGCTCGACAGTTTTGAAGACCCAGTACTTC.